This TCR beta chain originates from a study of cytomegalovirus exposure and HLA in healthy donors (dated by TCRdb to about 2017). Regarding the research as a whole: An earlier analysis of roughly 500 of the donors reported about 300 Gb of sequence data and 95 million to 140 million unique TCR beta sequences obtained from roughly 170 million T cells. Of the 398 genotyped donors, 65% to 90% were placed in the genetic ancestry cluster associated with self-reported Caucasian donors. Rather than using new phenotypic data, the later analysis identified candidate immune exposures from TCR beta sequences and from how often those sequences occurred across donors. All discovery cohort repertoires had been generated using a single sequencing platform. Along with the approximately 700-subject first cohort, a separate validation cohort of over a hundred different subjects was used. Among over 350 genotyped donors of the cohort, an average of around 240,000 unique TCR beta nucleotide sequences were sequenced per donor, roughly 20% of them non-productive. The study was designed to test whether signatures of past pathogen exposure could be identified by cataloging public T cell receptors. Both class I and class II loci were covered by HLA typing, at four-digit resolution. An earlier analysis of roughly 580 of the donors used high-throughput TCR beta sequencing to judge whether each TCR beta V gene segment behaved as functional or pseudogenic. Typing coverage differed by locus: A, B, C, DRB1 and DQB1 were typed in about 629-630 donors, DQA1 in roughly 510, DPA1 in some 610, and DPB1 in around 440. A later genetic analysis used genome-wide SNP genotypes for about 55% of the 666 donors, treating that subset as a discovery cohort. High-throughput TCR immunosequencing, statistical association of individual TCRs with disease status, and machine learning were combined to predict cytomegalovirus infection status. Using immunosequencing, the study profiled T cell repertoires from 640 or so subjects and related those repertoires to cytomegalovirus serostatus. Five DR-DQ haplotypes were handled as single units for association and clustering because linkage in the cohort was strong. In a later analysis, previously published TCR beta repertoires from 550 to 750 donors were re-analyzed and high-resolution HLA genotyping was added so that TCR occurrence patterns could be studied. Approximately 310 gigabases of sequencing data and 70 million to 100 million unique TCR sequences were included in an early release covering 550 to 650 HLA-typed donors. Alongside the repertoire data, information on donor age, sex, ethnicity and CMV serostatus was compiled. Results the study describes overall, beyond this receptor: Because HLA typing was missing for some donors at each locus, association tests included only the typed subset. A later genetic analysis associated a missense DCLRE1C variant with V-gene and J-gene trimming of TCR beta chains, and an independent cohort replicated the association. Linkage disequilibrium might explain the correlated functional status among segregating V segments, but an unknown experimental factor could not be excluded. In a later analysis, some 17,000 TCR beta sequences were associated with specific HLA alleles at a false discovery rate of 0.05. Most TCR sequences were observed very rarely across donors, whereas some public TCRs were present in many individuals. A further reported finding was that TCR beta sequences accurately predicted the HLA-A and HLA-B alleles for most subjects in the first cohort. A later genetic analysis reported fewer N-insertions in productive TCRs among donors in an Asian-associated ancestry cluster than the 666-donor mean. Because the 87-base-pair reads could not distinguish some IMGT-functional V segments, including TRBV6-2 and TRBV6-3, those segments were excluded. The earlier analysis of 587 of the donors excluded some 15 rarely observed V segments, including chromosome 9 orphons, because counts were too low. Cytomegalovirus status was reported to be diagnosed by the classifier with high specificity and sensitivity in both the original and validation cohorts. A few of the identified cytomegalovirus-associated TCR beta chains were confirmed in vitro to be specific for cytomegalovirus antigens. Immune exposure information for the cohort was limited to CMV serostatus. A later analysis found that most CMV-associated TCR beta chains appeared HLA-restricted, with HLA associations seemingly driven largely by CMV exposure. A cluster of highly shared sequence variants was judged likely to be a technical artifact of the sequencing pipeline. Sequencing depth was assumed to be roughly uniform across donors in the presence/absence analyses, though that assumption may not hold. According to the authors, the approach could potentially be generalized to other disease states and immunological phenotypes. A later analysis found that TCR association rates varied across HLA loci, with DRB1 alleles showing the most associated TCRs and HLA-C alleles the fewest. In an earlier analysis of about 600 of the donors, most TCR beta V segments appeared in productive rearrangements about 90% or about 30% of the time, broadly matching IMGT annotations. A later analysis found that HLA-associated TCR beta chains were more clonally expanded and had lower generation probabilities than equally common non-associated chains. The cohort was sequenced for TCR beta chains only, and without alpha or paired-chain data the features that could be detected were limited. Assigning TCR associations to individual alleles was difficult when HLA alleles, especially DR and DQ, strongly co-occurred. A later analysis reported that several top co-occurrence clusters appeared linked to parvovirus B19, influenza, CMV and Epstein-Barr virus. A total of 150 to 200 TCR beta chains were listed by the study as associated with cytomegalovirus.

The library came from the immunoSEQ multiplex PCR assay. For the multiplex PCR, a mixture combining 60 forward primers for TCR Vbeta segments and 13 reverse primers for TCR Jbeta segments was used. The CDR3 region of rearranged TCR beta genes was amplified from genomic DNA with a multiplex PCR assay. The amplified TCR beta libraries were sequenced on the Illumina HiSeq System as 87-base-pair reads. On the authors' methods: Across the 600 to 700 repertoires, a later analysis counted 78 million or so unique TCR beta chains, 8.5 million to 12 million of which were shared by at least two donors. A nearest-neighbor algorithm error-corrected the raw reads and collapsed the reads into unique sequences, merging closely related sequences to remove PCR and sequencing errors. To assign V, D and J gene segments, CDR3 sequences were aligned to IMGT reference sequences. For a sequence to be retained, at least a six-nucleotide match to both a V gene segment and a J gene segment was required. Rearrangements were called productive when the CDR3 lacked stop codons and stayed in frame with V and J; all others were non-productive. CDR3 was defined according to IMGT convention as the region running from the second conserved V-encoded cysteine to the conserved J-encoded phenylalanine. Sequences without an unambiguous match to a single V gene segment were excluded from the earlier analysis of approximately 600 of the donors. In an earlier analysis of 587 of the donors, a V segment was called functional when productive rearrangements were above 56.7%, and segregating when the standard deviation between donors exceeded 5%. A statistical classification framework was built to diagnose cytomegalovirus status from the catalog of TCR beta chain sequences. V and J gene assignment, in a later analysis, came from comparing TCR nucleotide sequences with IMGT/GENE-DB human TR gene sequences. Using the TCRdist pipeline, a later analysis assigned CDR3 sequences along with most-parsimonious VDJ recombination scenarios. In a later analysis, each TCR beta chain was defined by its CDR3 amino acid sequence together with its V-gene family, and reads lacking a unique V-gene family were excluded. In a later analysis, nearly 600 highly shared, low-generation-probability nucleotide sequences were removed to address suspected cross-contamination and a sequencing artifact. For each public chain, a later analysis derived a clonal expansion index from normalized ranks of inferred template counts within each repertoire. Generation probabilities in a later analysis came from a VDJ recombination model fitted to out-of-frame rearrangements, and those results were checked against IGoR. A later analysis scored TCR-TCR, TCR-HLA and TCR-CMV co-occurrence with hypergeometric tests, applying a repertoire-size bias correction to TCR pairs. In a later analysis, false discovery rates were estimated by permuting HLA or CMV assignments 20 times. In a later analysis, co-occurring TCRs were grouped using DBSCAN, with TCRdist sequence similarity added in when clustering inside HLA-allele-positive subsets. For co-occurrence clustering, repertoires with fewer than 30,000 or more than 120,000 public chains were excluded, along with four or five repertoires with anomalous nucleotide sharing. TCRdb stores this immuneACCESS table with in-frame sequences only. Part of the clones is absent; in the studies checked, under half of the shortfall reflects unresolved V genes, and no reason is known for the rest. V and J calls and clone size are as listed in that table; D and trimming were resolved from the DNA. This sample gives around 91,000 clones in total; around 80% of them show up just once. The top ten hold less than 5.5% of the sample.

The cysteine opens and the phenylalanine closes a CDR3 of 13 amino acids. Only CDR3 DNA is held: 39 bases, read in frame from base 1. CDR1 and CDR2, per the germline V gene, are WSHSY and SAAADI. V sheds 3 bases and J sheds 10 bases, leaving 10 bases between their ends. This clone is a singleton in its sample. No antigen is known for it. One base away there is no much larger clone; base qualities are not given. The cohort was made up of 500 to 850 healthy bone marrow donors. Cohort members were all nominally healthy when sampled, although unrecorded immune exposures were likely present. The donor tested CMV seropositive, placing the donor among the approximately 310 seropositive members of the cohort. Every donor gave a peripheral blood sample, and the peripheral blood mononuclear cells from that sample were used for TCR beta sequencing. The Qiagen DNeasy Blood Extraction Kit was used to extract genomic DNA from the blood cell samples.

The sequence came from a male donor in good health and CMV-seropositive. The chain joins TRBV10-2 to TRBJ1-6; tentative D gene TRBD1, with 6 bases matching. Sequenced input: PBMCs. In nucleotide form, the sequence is TGCGCCAGCAGTGAACAGGGAAGGTCACCCCTCCACTTT. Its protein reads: CASSEQGRSPLHF.